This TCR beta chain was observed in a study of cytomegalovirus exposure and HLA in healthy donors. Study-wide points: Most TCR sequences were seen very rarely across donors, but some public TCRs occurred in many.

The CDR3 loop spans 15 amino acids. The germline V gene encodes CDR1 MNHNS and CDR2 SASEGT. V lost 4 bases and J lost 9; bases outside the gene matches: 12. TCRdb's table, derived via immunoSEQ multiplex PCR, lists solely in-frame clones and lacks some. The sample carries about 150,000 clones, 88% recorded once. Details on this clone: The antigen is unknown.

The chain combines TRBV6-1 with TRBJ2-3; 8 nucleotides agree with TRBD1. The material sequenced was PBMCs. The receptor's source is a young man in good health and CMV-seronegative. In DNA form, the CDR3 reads TGTGCCAGCAGTGGGCAGGGGGCGGTTCAAAAGACGCAGTATTTT. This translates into CASSGQGAVQKTQYF.